Listed below are T cell receptor beta chains from one sample, sequenced in a study of T cells in Graves' hyperthyroidism and ophthalmopathy. Using its own MiXCR run on the multiplex PCR reads, TCRdb lists one record per CDR3 protein. The sample carries roughly 500,000 distinct CDR3 sequences, approximately 48% recorded once. Input material: peripheral blood or thyroid tissue (not recorded which). These receptors were collected from an adult woman with Graves' disease, either hyperthyroidism or ophthalmopathy (not recorded which). The conserved cysteine and the conserved F or W are not part of the CDR3 here. The order of the fields is V gene, CDR3 protein.

TRBV7-6,ASSLPGPANEQF
TRBV7-2,ASSLDPSQPQH
TRBV2,ASGLRVATEAF
TRBV7-6,AGSPASGSWAGELF
TRBV19,PSSLGGGLGEQY
TRBV7-3,ASSPAGQNYNSPLH
TRBV2,ASTAQLGVFGYT
TRBV7-3,ASSSLAGDTGPN
TRBV20-1,SGGRGVNTEAF
TRBV7-2,ASSQGGREQY
TRBV5-1,ASSLAAANTEAF
TRBV19,ASSTHGLSSGNTIY
TRBV4-1,ASSQDRRGRVAF
TRBV9,ASSVASTGGEQY
TRBV10-3,AISESEVYGYTIY
TRBV19,ASQYAGTYGYT
TRBV15,ATSSYRHGGQETQY
TRBV30,AWSLQGKAF
TRBV10-3,ASSEARGVGEKLF
TRBV7-9,ASSLYLAGELF
TRBV20-1,RAHLGTGDDEQY
TRBV2,ATHLGRVPHYEQY
TRBV28,ASRSPPAGTYVLT
TRBV6-5,ASSLRLAHYTDTQY
TRBV5-5,ASSLEGGAGYT
TRBV10-1,ASSDGTGAVETQY
TRBV29-1,SVVGDRRYEQY
TRBV12-3/TRBV12-4,ASRARQDEQY
TRBV7-9,ASSSFGARVDYGYT
TRBV25-1,ASPFGEITGELF
TRBV2,ASYTRTDTQY
TRBV5-6,ASSFHGTGGLRNTEAF
TRBV6-5,ASSFPGLAVSGELF
TRBV14,ASSQGAGQVRVSYEQY
TRBV2,ASSEERQGNEQY
TRBV5-1,ASSSEGQGNQPQH
TRBV10-3,AITPGQVRGESQY
TRBV7-9,ASSLVPVYGYT
TRBV7-2,ASSLVSERQETQY
TRBV6-6,ASRGLQGLHQPQH
TRBV25-1,ASSDSSASGEQF
TRBV29-1,SVEAGGTVYEQY
TRBV27,ASSLAGGHSYEQY
TRBV10-3,AISESAGNSNQPQH
TRBV2,ASRPPRNSGANVLT
TRBV11-1,ASSLAGWRDSGEKLF
TRBV2,ASRPGTANTEAF
TRBV29-1,SVVEEYGFLG
TRBV7-2,ASSFRNQASGNTIY
TRBV20-1,SAIGGNSYEQY
TRBV9,ASSVAGAYGYT
TRBV2,ASSLLQEYGYT
TRBV9,ASSFYGGYT
TRBV19,ASSMGGGPNQPQH